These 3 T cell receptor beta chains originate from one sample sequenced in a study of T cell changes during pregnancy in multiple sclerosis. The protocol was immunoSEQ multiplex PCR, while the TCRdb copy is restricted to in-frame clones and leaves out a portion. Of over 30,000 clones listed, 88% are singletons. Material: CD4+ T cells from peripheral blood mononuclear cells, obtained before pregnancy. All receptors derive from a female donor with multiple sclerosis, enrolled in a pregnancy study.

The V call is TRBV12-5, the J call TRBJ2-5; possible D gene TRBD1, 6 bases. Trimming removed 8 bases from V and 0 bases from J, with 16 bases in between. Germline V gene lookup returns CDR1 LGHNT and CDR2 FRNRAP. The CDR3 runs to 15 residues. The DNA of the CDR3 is TGTGCTAGTAGTGGGGACAAATGGTACCAAGAGACCCAGTACTTC. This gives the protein CASSGDKWYQETQYF. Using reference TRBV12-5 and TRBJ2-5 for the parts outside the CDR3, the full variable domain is DARVTQTPRHKVTEMGQEVTMRCQPILGHNTVFWYRQTMMQGLELLAYFRNRAPLDDSGMPKDRFSAEMPDATLATLKIQPSEPRDSAVYFCASSGDKWYQETQYFGPGTRLLVL.

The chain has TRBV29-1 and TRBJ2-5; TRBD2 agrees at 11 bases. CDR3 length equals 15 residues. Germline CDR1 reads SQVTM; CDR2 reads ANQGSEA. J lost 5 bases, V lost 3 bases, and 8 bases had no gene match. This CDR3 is CSVDASGGLGETQYF. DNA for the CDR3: TGCAGCGTTGACGCTAGCGGGGGGCTTGGCGAGACCCAGTACTTC.

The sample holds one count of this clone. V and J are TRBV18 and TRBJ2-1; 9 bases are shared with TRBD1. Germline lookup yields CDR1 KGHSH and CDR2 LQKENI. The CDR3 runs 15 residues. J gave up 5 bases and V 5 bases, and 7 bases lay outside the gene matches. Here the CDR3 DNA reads TGTGCCAGCTCATCGGGACAGGGAGGGGACAATGAGCAGTTCTTC. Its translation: CASSSGQGGDNEQFF.